These T cell receptor beta chains were read from a single sample in a study of cytomegalovirus exposure and HLA in healthy donors. The table came from immunoSEQ multiplex PCR; TCRdb's copy has only in-frame clones and leaves some out. The sample table sets out 150,000 to 200,000 clones. Sequencing input: PBMCs. The origin of the receptors is a boy younger than 18 in good health and CMV-seronegative. CDR3s include the opening cysteine and the closing phenylalanine or tryptophan. The D gene is left open where the match is weak.

d_call | cdr3_length | j_call | v_call | cdr3_aa | cdr3_nt
- | 15 | TRBJ1-1 | TRBV6-5 | CASRHRGNRDTEAFF | TGTGCCAGCAGACATAGAGGGAATCGGGACACTGAAGCTTTCTTT
TRBD1 | 17 | TRBJ1-3 | TRBV19 | CASSSTGGPISGNTIYF | TGTGCCAGTAGTTCCACAGGGGGCCCCATCTCTGGAAACACCATATATTTT
TRBD1 | 16 | TRBJ1-2 | TRBV30 | CAWSVLLGQGEYGYTF | TGTGCCTGGAGTGTACTTTTAGGACAGGGGGAGTATGGCTACACCTTC
TRBD2 | 15 | TRBJ2-7 | TRBV5-1 | CASSLTGTSEYEQYF | TGCGCCAGCAGTTTGACCGGGACTAGCGAGTACGAGCAGTACTTC
- | 17 | TRBJ1-5 | TRBV21-1 | CASSNKDRDTSNQPQHF | TGTGCCAGCAGCAACAAGGACAGGGACACTAGCAATCAGCCCCAGCATTTT
- | 13 | TRBJ2-1 | TRBV6-8 | CASSRESINEQFF | TGTGCCAGCAGCCGGGAATCGATCAATGAGCAGTTCTTC
TRBD1 | 15 | TRBJ1-6 | TRBV4-1 | CASSFRQGARSPLHF | TGCGCCAGCAGCTTCCGACAGGGGGCGAGGTCACCCCTCCACTTT
- | 10 | TRBJ1-1 | TRBV2 | CARGGTEAFF | TGTGCCAGGGGGGGCACTGAAGCTTTCTTT
- | 12 | TRBJ1-2 | TRBV19 | CASSIDRSGYTF | TGTGCCAGTAGTATAGATAGGAGCGGCTACACCTTC
TRBD1 | 15 | TRBJ2-1 | TRBV7-3 | CASSHGQGLSDEQFF | TGTGCCAGCAGCCACGGACAGGGTTTGTCGGATGAGCAGTTCTTC
TRBD1 | 13 | TRBJ1-2 | TRBV28 | CALGQGLFYGYTF | TGTGCCCTAGGACAGGGTTTATTCTATGGCTACACCTTC
- | 11 | TRBJ2-7 | TRBV28 | CASTRLSEQYF | TGTGCCAGCACCAGGTTGAGCGAGCAGTACTTC
- | 13 | TRBJ1-5 | TRBV18 | CASSPESNQPQHF | TGTGCCAGCTCACCAGAGAGCAATCAGCCCCAGCATTTT
- | 15 | TRBJ2-7 | TRBV5-8 | CASSTPSREIYEQYF | TGTGCCAGCAGCACGCCGTCCAGGGAAATCTACGAGCAGTACTTC
TRBD1 | 16 | TRBJ1-1 | TRBV5-4 | CASSSSRGAGGEEAFF | TGTGCCAGCAGCTCATCCCGAGGGGCAGGGGGCGAAGAAGCTTTCTTT
- | 16 | TRBJ2-7 | TRBV4-1 | CASSYNHVADSYEQYF | TGCGCCAGCAGCTATAACCACGTGGCAGACTCCTACGAGCAGTACTTC
TRBD1 | 15 | TRBJ1-2 | TRBV7-2 | CASSPSDRIDYGYTF | TGTGCCAGCAGCCCTTCGGACAGGATCGACTATGGCTACACCTTC
- | 13 | TRBJ2-1 | TRBV4-3 | CASSLGTRDEQFF | TGCGCCAGCAGCCTCGGGACACGGGATGAGCAGTTCTTC
TRBD1 | 15 | TRBJ1-6 | TRBV2 | CASSAAQGGQSPLHF | TGTGCCAGCAGTGCAGCCCAGGGGGGCCAATCACCCCTCCACTTT
TRBD2 | 15 | TRBJ2-1 | TRBV7-2 | CASSFYRGREGEQFF | TGTGCCAGCAGCTTTTACCGAGGCAGGGAGGGTGAGCAGTTCTTC
- | 17 | TRBJ1-1 | TRBV4-1 | CASSQDERRGWATEAFF | TGCGCCAGCAGCCAAGATGAAAGGAGGGGTTGGGCCACTGAAGCTTTCTTT
TRBD1 | 15 | TRBJ1-1 | TRBV6-5 | CASSSPGTGGIQAFF | TGTGCCAGCAGCTCCCCCGGGACAGGGGGGATCCAAGCTTTCTTT
TRBD1 | 15 | TRBJ2-1 | TRBV5-1 | CASSPLPGQGREQFF | TGCGCCAGCAGCCCCCTTCCGGGACAGGGGCGTGAGCAGTTCTTC
- | 16 | TRBJ1-1 | TRBV5-4 | CASSRSPRSGNTEAFF | TGTGCCAGCAGCCGTAGTCCCAGATCAGGGAACACTGAAGCTTTCTTT
TRBD1 | 13 | TRBJ2-7 | TRBV30 | CAWGTGDRYEQYF | TGTGCCTGGGGGACAGGGGATAGATACGAGCAGTACTTC
- | 13 | TRBJ2-1 | TRBV7-8 | CASSLRTAYEQFF | TGTGCCAGCAGCTTAAGGACAGCTTATGAGCAGTTCTTC
TRBD1 | 17 | TRBJ1-6 | TRBV4-3 | CASSQGRWTGSNSPLHF | TGCGCCAGCAGCCAAGGCCGATGGACAGGGTCGAATTCACCCCTCCACTTT
- | 12 | TRBJ1-2 | TRBV5-4 | CASSDTGKDYTF | TGTGCCAGCAGTGACACCGGGAAGGACTACACCTTC
TRBD1 | 22 | TRBJ2-2 | TRBV27 | CASTSLVLRDRGPRSNTGELFF | TGTGCCAGTACCTCGCTCGTCCTCCGGGACAGGGGGCCCAGATCGAACACCGGGGAGCTGTTTTTT
TRBD1 | 14 | TRBJ2-1 | TRBV11-2 | CASSLGTGANEQFF | TGTGCCAGCAGCTTAGGCACAGGGGCAAATGAGCAGTTCTTC
- | 16 | TRBJ2-5 | TRBV2 | CASRKQPELAVGTQYF | TGTGCCAGCAGAAAACAACCGGAACTCGCGGTGGGGACCCAGTACTTC
TRBD1 | 16 | TRBJ2-7 | TRBV4-2 | CASSQDRGTGSHEQYF | TGTGCCAGCAGCCAGGATAGGGGGACAGGGTCCCACGAGCAGTACTTC
- | 14 | TRBJ2-3 | TRBV30 | CAWSRDISTDTQYF | TGTGCCTGGAGTCGGGACATTAGCACAGATACGCAGTATTTT
TRBD1 | 12 | TRBJ1-2 | TRBV5-4 | CASSGTGNGYTF | TGTGCCAGCAGCGGGACAGGGAACGGCTACACCTTC
TRBD2 | 15 | TRBJ2-3 | TRBV11-3 | CASSLTSGGGDTQYF | TGTGCCAGCAGCTTAACTAGCGGGGGAGGAGATACGCAGTATTTT
- | 13 | TRBJ1-1 | TRBV29-1 | CSWGLLGDTEAFF | TGCAGCTGGGGGCTCCTAGGGGACACTGAAGCTTTCTTT
TRBD1 | 14 | TRBJ1-1 | TRBV18 | CASSLQGDNTEAFF | TGTGCCAGCTCTCTCCAGGGGGATAACACTGAAGCTTTCTTT
TRBD1 | 15 | TRBJ2-7 | TRBV6-1 | CASSDYRGVSYEQYF | TGTGCCAGCAGTGATTACAGGGGTGTGTCCTACGAGCAGTACTTC
TRBD1 | 15 | TRBJ2-5 | TRBV5-1 | CASSFWTGEQETQYF | TGCGCCAGCAGCTTCTGGACAGGGGAACAAGAGACCCAGTACTTC
TRBD1 | 16 | TRBJ1-1 | TRBV5-8 | CASTRGQGARGTEAFF | TGTGCCAGCACCAGGGGACAGGGGGCGAGAGGCACTGAAGCTTTCTTT
- | 13 | TRBJ1-1 | TRBV6-6 | CASSYPDSLEAFF | TGTGCCAGCAGTTACCCGGACAGCCTAGAAGCTTTCTTT
TRBD1 | 14 | TRBJ2-5 | TRBV9 | CASSLTGGQETQYF | TGTGCCAGCAGCCTCACAGGGGGCCAAGAGACCCAGTACTTC
- | 15 | TRBJ2-4 | TRBV6-1 | CASRKESSGKNIQYF | TGTGCCAGCAGAAAGGAAAGTTCGGGCAAAAACATTCAGTACTTC
- | 14 | TRBJ2-2 | TRBV30 | CAWSVGGETGELFF | TGTGCCTGGAGTGTAGGGGGAGAGACCGGGGAGCTGTTTTTT
- | 11 | TRBJ2-1 | TRBV20-1 | CSAERINEQFF | TGCAGTGCGGAGCGGATCAATGAGCAGTTCTTC
TRBD1 | 13 | TRBJ2-1 | TRBV7-3 | CASSWTGYNEQFF | TGTGCCAGCAGCTGGACAGGGTACAATGAGCAGTTCTTC
- | 14 | TRBJ1-6 | TRBV30 | CAWSVLDPQIRLHF | TGTGCCTGGAGTGTATTAGACCCACAGATTAGGCTCCACTTT
- | 15 | TRBJ1-3 | TRBV5-4 | CASSLAGNSGNTIYF | TGTGCCAGCAGCTTGGCCGGGAACTCTGGAAACACCATATATTTT
- | 14 | TRBJ2-7 | TRBV27 | CASSFNGGNHEQYF | TGTGCCAGCTCCTTCAACGGAGGGAACCACGAGCAGTACTTC
- | 13 | TRBJ1-1 | TRBV10-3 | CAIMGDSDTEAFF | TGTGCCATCATGGGAGACTCGGACACTGAAGCTTTCTTT